This passage covers 27 T cell receptor beta chains from one sample sequenced in a study of cytomegalovirus exposure and HLA in healthy donors. Primers: 60 Vbeta forward and 13 Jbeta reverse. Clones were sequenced by immunoSEQ multiplex PCR, and TCRdb holds only the in-frame ones, with some missing. Of about 150,000 clones listed, 60% to 85% are singletons. Sequenced material: PBMCs. The receptors shown here come from a woman aged 40 to 50 in good health and CMV-seronegative.

The chain couples TRBV6-5 to TRBJ1-2; no reliable D call. Deletions cut 2 bases from V and 2 bases from J, with 12 bases between. The CDR3 runs to 15 residues. Germline V lookup: CDR1 MNHEY, CDR2 SVGAGI. CDR3 sequence (DNA): TGTGCCAGCAGTTACCCGAGTGGTGCGAACTATGGCTACACCTTC. Translating it yields CASSYPSGANYGYTF.

This chain's CDR3 is CASSFRRGSYNEQFF. The DNA for the CDR3 is TGTGCCAGCAGCTTCAGGCGGGGTTCCTACAATGAGCAGTTCTTC. The chain employs TRBV11-2 and TRBJ2-1, with D perhaps TRBD2 (6 bases). Germline values: CDR1 SGHAT, CDR2 FQNNGV. With 3 bases removed from V and 1 base from J, the gap between germline ends came to 10 bases. This CDR3 has 15 amino acids.

This chain joins TRBV10-3 and TRBJ2-2; the match to TRBD2 covers 8 bases. The V gene end was trimmed by 7 bases and the J gene end by 0 bases; junction bases not matched to a gene: 4. The CDR3 has 15 amino acids. Germline values: CDR1 ENHRY, CDR2 SYGVKD. CDR3 sequence: CAITPGLANTGELFF. The CDR3 DNA reads as TGTGCCATCACTCCGGGACTAGCGAACACCGGGGAGCTGTTTTTT.

V and J are TRBV2 and TRBJ2-3; 7 nucleotides align to TRBD2. The CDR3 runs 15 residues. Germline-derived CDR1 and CDR2 are SNHLY and FYNNEI. The V and J ends lost 7 bases and 5 bases, in that order; junction bases with no gene match: 12. The CDR3 nucleotides read TGTGCCAGCATCGACTCGGGGCGCGGGAGAGATACGCAGTATTTT. Protein sequence: CASIDSGRGRDTQYF.

This clone has just a few counts. The J gene is TRBJ2-1, the V gene TRBV10-3, with 7 bases identical to TRBD2. The V segment lost 0 bases and the J segment 5 bases; nucleotides outside the gene matches: 13. CDR3 length: 18 residues. Germline assignment: CDR1 ENHRY and CDR2 SYGVKD. The CDR3: CAISESGGWQGRNNEQFF. The CDR3 DNA follows: TGTGCCATCAGTGAGTCGGGGGGGTGGCAGGGTCGAAACAATGAGCAGTTCTTC.

This clone was seen once. The chain uses TRBV5-1 and TRBJ1-1, with 10 bases identical to TRBD1. The germline gives CDR1 SGHRS, CDR2 YFSETQ. The length of the CDR3 is 15 residues. The V and J ends lost 0 bases and 5 bases, in that order; junction bases with no gene match: 4. The CDR3 protein is CASSLGQGAGTEAFF. CDR3 nucleotide sequence: TGCGCCAGCAGCTTGGGACAGGGGGCCGGGACTGAAGCTTTCTTT.

The chain carries TRBV27 and TRBJ2-7, with 12 bases matching TRBD2. The CDR3 loop spans 17 amino acids. CDR1 MNHEY and CDR2 SMNVEV come from the germline V gene (reference sequence). V shed 4 bases, J shed 7 bases, and the junction held 14 bases outside the gene matches. The CDR3 here is CASSSDLAGGERGEQYF. The CDR3 DNA reads TGTGCCAGCAGTTCTGACCTAGCGGGAGGGGAAAGGGGGGAGCAGTACTTC.

The chain combines TRBV10-3 with TRBJ2-3; the D is unclear. Trimming shortened V by 0 bases and J by 6 bases, and 7 bases separated the two germline ends. The CDR3 consists of 13 residues. CDR1 is ENHRY and CDR2 is SYGVKD in the germline V gene. CDR3 protein: CAISESEADTQYF. The CDR3 region has the DNA TGTGCCATCAGTGAGTCTGAGGCGGATACGCAGTATTTT.

This clone was detected only once. The V gene is TRBV7-2, the J gene TRBJ2-5; no reliable D call. The CDR3 is made up of 14 amino acids. Trimming took off 1 base at V and 4 bases at J, with 10 bases between the two ends. Germline V lookup: CDR1 SGHTA, CDR2 FQGNSA. CDR3 DNA: TGTGCCAGCAGCTTAGGGTGGTCGGGAGAGACCCAGTACTTC. Translating gives CASSLGWSGETQYF.

This chain uses TRBV6-1 with TRBJ2-6; D not resolved. V lost 7 bases, J lost 1 base, and 8 bases lay in between. The CDR3 is 14 amino acids. Germline lookup yields CDR1 MNHNS and CDR2 SASEGT. CDR3 loop: CASNEWSGANVLTF. The CDR3 DNA sequence: TGTGCCAGCAACGAGTGGTCTGGGGCCAACGTCCTGACTTTC.

This clone has a single count. V is TRBV7-2 and J is TRBJ2-3; 12 bases are shared with TRBD2. The CDR3 runs 18 residues. The trim removed 5 bases at V and 5 bases at J, leaving 14 bases unmatched. Germline CDR1 SGHTA, CDR2 FQGNSA. This chain's CDR3 is CASSTEFRSSGRGDTQYF. In DNA, the CDR3 is TGTGCCAGCAGCACCGAATTTCGGTCTAGCGGGAGGGGAGATACGCAGTATTTT. The complete variable domain, with remaining parts taken from reference TRBV7-2 and TRBJ2-3, reads GAGVSQSPSNKVTEKGKDVELRCDPISGHTALYWYRQSLGQGLEFLIYFQGNSAPDKSGLPSDRFSAERTGGSVSTLTIQRTQQEDSAVYLCASSTEFRSSGRGDTQYFGPGTRLTVL.

CDR3 in amino acids: CASSLLAGAKRAFF. CDR3 coding DNA: TGTGCCAGCAGTTTACTGGCGGGGGCTAAGAGAGCTTTCTTT. The gene calls are TRBV28 and TRBJ1-1, with a tentative D call TRBD1 (6 bases). The CDR3 is made up of 14 amino acids. The V gene's germline CDR1 is MDHEN and CDR2 SYDVKM. V was cut by 2 bases and J by 10 bases, with 17 bases left in between.

The chain carries TRBV4-1 and TRBJ1-1; D gene uncertain. The CDR3 covers 15 residues. Germline-derived CDR1 and CDR2 are MGHRA and YSYEKL. V was trimmed by 0 bases and J by 4 bases, leaving 12 bases between them. The CDR3 DNA reads as TGCGCCAGCAGCCAAGAGGTAACCCAGGCCACTGAAGCTTTCTTT. Protein: CASSQEVTQATEAFF.

This clone was counted only a few times. The chain combines TRBV4-1 with TRBJ1-6, with a tentative D call TRBD1 (6 bases). Trimming left V 2 bases short and J 7 bases short, with 9 bases between. CDR1 and CDR2 from the germline V gene are MGHRA and YSYEKL. The CDR3 has 14 residues. The CDR3 nucleotides read TGCGCCAGCAGCCAACAGGGGATGAATTCACCCCTCCACTTT. It codes for CASSQQGMNSPLHF.

This chain uses TRBV11-3 with TRBJ2-1; 9 nucleotides align to TRBD2. The CDR3 extends over 14 amino acids. V shed 7 bases, J shed 7 bases, and the junction held 8 bases outside the gene matches. The germline V gene has CDR1 SGHNT and CDR2 YENEEA. The CDR3 DNA reads TGTGCCAGCATCGGCGGGGGGGGCGGAAATGAGCAGTTCTTC. This encodes CASIGGGGGNEQFF. The full variable domain, its missing parts supplied by reference TRBV11-3 and TRBJ2-1, is EAGVVQSPRYKIIEKKQPVAFWCNPISGHNTLYWYLQNLGQGPELLIRYENEEAVDDSQLPKDRFSAERLKGVDSTLKIQPAELGDSAVYLCASIGGGGGNEQFFGPGTRLTVL.

The rearrangement uses TRBV5-1 and TRBJ2-5, with 8 bases that match TRBD2. The CDR3 spans 16 residues. Looked up from germline, CDR1 is SGHRS and CDR2 is YFSETQ. J gave up 5 bases and V 0 bases, and 9 bases lay outside the gene matches. The CDR3 nucleotides read TGCGCCAGCAGCTTGGTCGCTAACGGGGGGGTGGAGACCCAGTACTTC. Translating it yields CASSLVANGGVETQYF. The entire variable domain, with the rest obtained from reference TRBV5-1 and TRBJ2-5, is as follows: KAGVTQTPRYLIKTRGQQVTLSCSPISGHRSVSWYQQTPGQGLQFLFEYFSETQRNKGNFPGRFSGRQFSNSRSEMNVSTLELGDSALYLCASSLVANGGVETQYFGPGTRLLVL.

The genes are TRBV30 and TRBJ1-1; no definite D call. Per the germline V gene, CDR1 is GTSNPN and CDR2 is SVGIG (reference sequence). The CDR3 loop spans 11 amino acids. Deletions cut 2 bases from V and 7 bases from J, with 8 bases between. CDR3 nucleotides: TGTGCCTGGAGTCTGGTCAGTGAAGCTTTCTTT. Amino acid sequence: CAWSLVSEAFF.

The J gene is TRBJ2-7, the V gene TRBV5-6; D not certain. V lost 0 bases to trimming and J lost 5 bases, with 15 bases between them. Germline lookup yields CDR1 SGHDT and CDR2 YYEEEE. CDR3 size: 15 residues. CDR3 in DNA: TGTGCCAGCAGCTTGGTTACTCTCCCTGCCGACGAGCAGTACTTC. Encoded protein: CASSLVTLPADEQYF.

In this sample, this clone turned up a few times. The chain carries TRBV7-9 and TRBJ1-4; no clear D. The V end was cut by 5 bases, the J end by 4 bases, with 2 bases between. Per the germline V gene, CDR1 is SEHNR and CDR2 is FQNEAQ (reference sequence). This CDR3 comprises 11 residues. The CDR3 bases are TGTGCCAGCAGCCTTAATGAAAAACTGTTTTTT. Residues: CASSLNEKLFF. The entire variable domain, with the rest obtained from reference TRBV7-9 and TRBJ1-4, is as follows: DTGVSQNPRHKITKRGQNVTFRCDPISEHNRLYWYRQTLGQGPEFLTYFQNEAQLEKSRLLSDRFSAERPKGSFSTLEIQRTEQGDSAMYLCASSLNEKLFFGSGTQLSVL.

This sequence joins TRBV6-6 and TRBJ1-2; D unresolved. Trimming cost V 2 bases and J 4 bases, with 8 bases left between them. The CDR3 length is 13 residues. Germline CDR1 reads MNHNY; CDR2 reads SVGAGI (reference sequence). The CDR3, as DNA: TGTGCCAGCAGTTACAGTTCACTCTATGGCTACACCTTC. Amino acid sequence: CASSYSSLYGYTF.

J is TRBJ2-1 and V is TRBV5-4, with 11 bases lining up with TRBD2. The CDR3 consists of 16 residues. Germline V CDR1 and CDR2: SGHNT, YYREEE (reference sequence). V lost 5 bases and J lost 1; bases outside the gene matches: 5. CDR3 DNA sequence: TGTGCCAGCAGGTCTGCTAGCGGGGGGTCCTACAATGAGCAGTTCTTC. Translation: CASRSASGGSYNEQFF.

The chain combines TRBV18 with TRBJ1-1; 8 nucleotides line up with TRBD1. Germline V lookup: CDR1 KGHSH, CDR2 LQKENI. The CDR3 is 14 residues long. Trimming at V came to 3 bases and at J to 5 bases, leaving 5 bases not matched to a gene. CDR3 sequence: CASSPRDRGTEAFF. The CDR3 nucleotides read TGTGCCAGCTCACCTCGAGACAGGGGTACTGAAGCTTTCTTT.

The chain combines TRBV9 with TRBJ2-2; the D gene is possibly TRBD1 (6 bases). Germline loops: CDR1 SGDLS, CDR2 YYNGEE. V was shortened by 3 bases and J by 7 bases, with 10 bases between the two germline ends. This CDR3 has 13 amino acids. The CDR3 bases are TGTGCCAGCAGCGCCAGGGGTAACGGGGAGCTGTTTTTT. Translation: CASSARGNGELFF.

The chain recombines TRBV28 with TRBJ1-1; TRBD1 is a possible D gene (5 bases). The CDR3 covers 11 residues. Germline values: CDR1 MDHEN, CDR2 SYDVKM. V gave up 6 bases and J gave up 5 bases, with 7 bases separating them. The CDR3 coding sequence is TGTGCCAGCAGCAGGGTGACTGAAGCTTTCTTT. Amino acid sequence: CASSRVTEAFF.

The V gene is TRBV28, the J gene TRBJ1-2; no definite D call. Per the germline V gene, CDR1 is MDHEN and CDR2 is SYDVKM. V lost 8 bases and J 3 bases, leaving 7 bases between the germline ends. The CDR3 has 11 amino acids. The CDR3 DNA reads as TGTGCCAGCGGCCCTGACTATGGCTACACCTTC. It specifies CASGPDYGYTF.

The V call is TRBV5-1, the J call TRBJ1-1, with 8 positions matching TRBD1. CDR3 length: 14 amino acids. Germline CDR1 is SGHRS and CDR2 is YFSETQ. The ends lost 3 bases at V and 5 bases at J; junction bases unmatched: 6. The CDR3 sequence is CASSWAGGQTEAFF. CDR3 DNA: TGCGCCAGCAGCTGGGCAGGGGGCCAAACTGAAGCTTTCTTT.

This clone was observed a single time. The chain links TRBV7-9 to TRBJ2-1; the match to TRBD2 covers 8 bases. V lost 7 bases to trimming and J lost 0 bases; unmatched junction nucleotides: 14. CDR1 is SEHNR and CDR2 is FQNEAQ in the germline V gene (reference sequence). The CDR3 runs to 18 residues. CDR3 nucleotides: TGTGCCAGCATCCTCCCGGGGGGGCAGGGCGGCTCCTACAATGAGCAGTTCTTC. The encoded protein is CASILPGGQGGSYNEQFF.